The 25 T cell receptor beta chains below were found in one sample sequenced in a study of vaccination and CD4 T cells after COVID-19. Their cognate antigens are unknown. Treatment meaning: roughly 10-day PBMC culture with coronavirus spike peptide pools or control peptides (ViraFEST assay). Sequencing of cultured CD4+ T cell DNA used the Oncomine TCR Beta short-read assay. TCRdb re-derived calls from the PCR reads in MiXCR, one entry per CDR3 protein. The sample consists of some 14,000 distinct CDR3 sequences, over 35% of them appearing once. The sequenced sample was CD4+ T cells from blood, cultured in vitro, obtained after SARS-CoV-2 vaccination. These receptor sequences come from a human donor who had recovered from COVID-19.

This clonotype has more than one count but fewer than ten. The rearrangement joins TRBV24-1 to TRBJ2-5; TRBD1 matches at 8 bases. The CDR3 covers 14 residues. Looked up from germline, CDR1 is KGHDR and CDR2 is SFDVKD. J lost 1 base, V lost 5 bases, and 2 bases had no gene match. The CDR3 nucleotides are TGTGCCACCAGTGTTACAGGGGGCCAAGAGACCCAGTACTTC. This codes for CATSVTGGQETQYF.

The CDR3 nucleotides read TGCAGTGCTAGAGATGCGGGAGGAAGTACAGATACGCAGTATTTT. Residues: CSARDAGGSTDTQYF. The chain uses TRBV20-1 and TRBJ2-3; 8 bases are a match to TRBD2. Per germline, CDR1 DFQATT and CDR2 SNEGSKA (reference sequence). CDR3 length: 15 amino acids. V lost 0 bases to trimming and J lost 3 bases; unmatched junction nucleotides: 5.

This clonotype was observed a handful of times. The chain couples TRBV20-1 to TRBJ2-5; no reliable D call. The CDR3 loop spans 16 amino acids. Germline values: CDR1 DFQATT, CDR2 SNEGSKA (reference sequence). Trimming took 6 bases from V and 1 from J, leaving 21 bases between them. CDR3 DNA sequence: TGCAGTGCCAACCCTTTACTGGCCAACAGCCAAGAGACCCAGTACTTC. This codes for CSANPLLANSQETQYF.

Only a few counts were recorded for this clonotype. The CDR3 reads CASSYSPGTSLETQYF. In DNA, the CDR3 is TGTGCCAGCAGTTACTCACCAGGGACTAGTCTAGAGACCCAGTACTTC. The chain has TRBV6-5 and TRBJ2-5; 8 bases are a match to TRBD2. The length of the CDR3 is 16 residues. The junction had 7 bases not matched to a gene; V was cut back by 0 bases and J by 4 bases. Germline loops: CDR1 MNHEY, CDR2 SVGAGI.

The J gene is TRBJ2-2, the V gene TRBV2, with a tentative D call TRBD2 (5 bases). In germline, CDR1 is SNHLY, CDR2 FYNNEI. V was shortened by 4 bases and J by 7 bases, with 10 bases between the two germline ends. This CDR3 spans 13 amino acids. CDR3 sequence: CASSGHGGGELFF. DNA for the CDR3: TGTGCCAGCAGTGGACATGGAGGCGGGGAGCTGTTTTTT.

This chain links TRBV19 with TRBJ1-5; 7 nucleotides align to TRBD1. The length of the CDR3 is 16 residues. J lost 3 bases, V lost 10 bases, and 15 bases had no gene match. Germline values: CDR1 LNHDA, CDR2 SQIVND (reference sequence). CDR3 region: CATRGSGPVNNQPQHF. CDR3 sequence (DNA): TGTGCCACCAGGGGGAGCGGACCGGTTAACAATCAGCCCCAGCATTTT.

The rearrangement links TRBV12-3 or TRBV12-4 to TRBJ2-5; the match to TRBD2 covers 14 bases. This CDR3 is built from 17 residues. V was clipped by 5 bases and J by 5 bases; unmatched bases: 10. The CDR3 loop is CASSTRTSGRLGETQYF. In DNA form, the CDR3 reads TGTGCCAGCAGTACACGGACTAGCGGGAGGCTTGGGGAGACCCAGTACTTC.

V gene TRBV7-9 combines with J gene TRBJ1-2; D ambiguous. Trimming cost V 5 bases and J 5 bases, with 21 bases left between them. This CDR3 has 16 residues. Germline-derived CDR1 and CDR2 are SEHNR and FQNEAQ (reference sequence). The CDR3 DNA follows: TGTGCCAGCAGCCAAGGACCTTCCGGATTCTCATATGGCTACACCTTC. This translates into CASSQGPSGFSYGYTF.

By its share, this clonotype is large (0.1 to 1%). The chain uses TRBV20-1 and TRBJ2-7; D is possibly TRBD1 or TRBD2 (5 bases each). V lost 6 bases and J 2 bases, leaving 14 bases between the germline ends. The CDR3 runs 13 residues. The V gene's germline CDR1 is DFQATT and CDR2 SNEGSKA (reference sequence). CDR3: CSALPGHPYEQYF. CDR3 coding DNA: TGCAGTGCCCTTCCGGGGCACCCCTACGAGCAGTACTTC.

The rearrangement joins TRBV2 to TRBJ2-1, with D possibly matching TRBD2 (6 bases). The ends were cut back, 7 bases at V and 1 base at J, with 11 bases in the middle. CDR1 is SNHLY and CDR2 is FYNNEI in the germline V gene. The CDR3 consists of 14 residues. The chain's CDR3 is CASTVGSSYNEQFF. The CDR3 region has the DNA TGTGCCAGCACCGTCGGGAGTTCCTACAATGAGCAGTTCTTC.

The chain has TRBV28 and TRBJ1-2; TRBD1 matches at 11 bases. The CDR3 contains 19 residues. Germline V gives CDR1 MDHEN, CDR2 SYDVKM. V lost 4 bases to trimming and J lost 5 bases; unmatched junction nucleotides: 18. Here the CDR3 DNA reads TGTGCCAGCAGTTCTTATTCTCCCTCGGACAGGGGGCATTGGTATGGCTACACCTTC. Its translation is CASSSYSPSDRGHWYGYTF.

The chain joins TRBV28 to TRBJ1-2; D is unresolved. Germline V gene lookup returns CDR1 MDHEN and CDR2 SYDVKM. This CDR3 is 14 amino acids long. Trimming pared 3 bases from V and 4 bases from J, leaving 12 bases between. The CDR3 nucleotides are TGTGCCAGCAGTTTCGGGGTTGGTGGCTATGGCTACACCTTC. Translated: CASSFGVGGYGYTF.

The genes are TRBV10-2 and TRBJ2-1, with TRBD2 matching over 12 bases. The CDR3 contains 18 residues. V trimming: 4 bases; J trimming: 1 base; junction bases outside the gene matches: 8. Germline V gene lookup returns CDR1 WSHSY and CDR2 SAAADI. CDR3 in amino acids: CASSGLAGAGGSYNEQFF. CDR3 DNA: TGCGCCAGCAGTGGACTAGCGGGAGCCGGCGGGTCCTACAATGAGCAGTTCTTC.

This clonotype is termed medium-sized. V gene TRBV20-1 combines with J gene TRBJ1-5, with a weak D call TRBD1 (5 bases). Germline V gene lookup returns CDR1 DFQATT and CDR2 SNEGSKA (reference sequence). The CDR3 spans 16 residues. V was trimmed by 3 bases and J by 4 bases, leaving 19 bases between them. The CDR3 loop is CSASTARGVGNQPQHF. The CDR3 bases are TGCAGTGCTAGCACCGCGAGGGGCGTAGGGAATCAGCCCCAGCATTTT.

This clonotype was seen a handful of times. This chain links TRBV5-1 with TRBJ2-3; D may correspond to TRBD1 or TRBD2 (6 bases each). From germline, CDR1 is SGHRS and CDR2 YFSETQ. V lost 4 bases, J lost 6 bases, and 15 bases lay in between. The CDR3 runs 14 residues. This CDR3 reads CASSIYSGADTQYF. DNA of the CDR3: TGCGCCAGCAGCATCTATTCGGGGGCGGATACGCAGTATTTT.

This clonotype was seen only a few times. The V call is TRBV12-3 or TRBV12-4, the J call TRBJ2-7, with 10 bases fitting TRBD1. The CDR3 covers 14 residues. Trimming removed 3 bases from V and 5 bases from J; junction bases left unmatched: 4. Here the CDR3 DNA reads TGTGCCAGCAGTTTGGACAGGGGGGTAGACGAGCAGTACTTC. This encodes CASSLDRGVDEQYF.

This clonotype was seen a few times. The V call is TRBV20-1, the J call TRBJ2-2, with D unclear. V was clipped by 4 bases and J by 0 bases, with 9 bases between them. Germline V gene data show CDR1 as DFQATT and CDR2 as SNEGSKA (reference sequence). The CDR3 is 14 amino acids. The CDR3 loop reads CSAIVTANTGELFF. CDR3 in DNA: TGCAGTGCTATTGTGACGGCGAACACCGGGGAGCTGTTTTTT.

A few counts support this clonotype. CDR3 residues: CASSFSLLNTGELFF. CDR3 coding DNA: TGCGCCAGCAGCTTCTCCTTGCTGAACACCGGGGAGCTGTTTTTT. The genes are TRBV5-1 and TRBJ2-2; D uncertain. V lost 2 bases, J lost 1 base, and 9 bases lay in between. The germline V gene encodes CDR1 SGHRS and CDR2 YFSETQ. CDR3 size: 15 residues.

The chain employs TRBV7-9 and TRBJ2-7; D possibly corresponds to TRBD2 (7 bases). The CDR3 length is 15 residues. The germline gives CDR1 SEHNR, CDR2 FQNEAQ (reference sequence). V lost 4 bases to trimming and J lost 3 bases, with 16 bases between them. The CDR3 DNA reads as TGTGCCAGCAGCTCACAGGGCGGGAGAAGCTACGAGCAGTACTTC. It is translated as CASSSQGGRSYEQYF.

A note on this clonotype: The junction departs from germline at one end; a sequencing error may be responsible. The chain joins TRBV7-3 to TRBJ2-1; 11 bases are a match to TRBD2. The CDR3 length is 14 residues. Germline assignment: CDR1 SGHTA and CDR2 FQGTGA. The CDR3, as DNA: TGTGCCAGCAGCATAACTAGCGGGAGCTTTGAGCAGTTCTTC. Translating gives CASSITSGSFEQFF. The complete variable domain, with remaining parts taken from reference TRBV7-3 and TRBJ2-1, reads GAGVSQTPSNKVTEKGKYVELRCDPISGHTALYWYRQSLGQGPEFLIYFQGTGAADDSGLPNDRFFAVRPEGSVSTLKIQRTERGDSAVYLCASSITSGSFEQFFGPGTRLTVL.

This clonotype was seen more than once but under ten times. This chain connects TRBV5-1 to TRBJ2-5; 8 bases match TRBD2. V was clipped by 3 bases and J by 2 bases; unmatched bases: 6. This CDR3 is built from 15 residues. Germline V gene data show CDR1 as SGHRS and CDR2 as YFSETQ. The DNA of the CDR3 is TGCGCCAGCAGCTCCTTAGCGGGAAGGCAAGAGACCCAGTACTTC. This codes for CASSSLAGRQETQYF.

This clonotype was found a few times. The chain uses TRBV21-1 and TRBJ1-1; no check of the table's D call, TRBD1, against the DNA was made. TRBV21-1 represents a pseudogene. The CDR3 extends over 13 amino acids. As DNA, the CDR3 is TGTGCCAGCAGCAAAAGGGCGCTCACTGAAGCTTTCTTT. This codes for CASSKRALTEAFF.

CDR3 region: CASDRGKNIQYF. CDR3 coding DNA: TGTGCCAGTGACAGGGGAAAAAACATTCAGTACTTC. The V call is TRBV6-1, the J call TRBJ2-4; TRBD1 matches 8 bases. J lost 4 bases, V lost 9 bases, and 2 bases had no gene match. The germline V gene encodes CDR1 MNHNS and CDR2 SASEGT. This CDR3 region has 12 residues.

V and J are TRBV28 and TRBJ1-5; 10 nucleotides agree with TRBD1. CDR3 size: 18 residues. The germline gives CDR1 MDHEN, CDR2 SYDVKM. The ends lost 4 bases at V and 2 bases at J; junction bases unmatched: 11. This CDR3 reads CASSSPWTGGKGNQPQHF. The CDR3, as DNA: TGTGCCAGCAGTTCACCATGGACAGGGGGGAAGGGCAATCAGCCCCAGCATTTT.

Within the sample, this clonotype is medium-sized (0.01 to 0.1%). The gene calls are TRBV6-5 and TRBJ2-5; no clear D gene. Trimming took off 1 base at V and 5 bases at J, with 2 bases between the two ends. This CDR3 comprises 11 residues. CDR1 is MNHEY, CDR2 SVGAGI, per germline. CDR3 sequence reads: CASSYWETQYF. The CDR3 DNA is TGTGCCAGCAGTTACTGGGAGACCCAGTACTTC.